These 18 T cell receptor beta chains were all obtained from the same sample, sequenced in a study of sequential checkpoint blockade in melanoma (dated 2019 in TCRdb). The sample's treatment or condition label is to be understood as: randomized to nivolumab then ipilimumab (arm A) or the reverse (arm B). Library preparation used the immunoSEQ multiplex PCR assay. Drawn from immuneACCESS, this table holds only the in-frame rearrangements with V and J called that TCRdb kept. Clones are partly lost; checked studies trace under half to an unresolved V gene and leave the rest unexplained. The sample has about 12,000 clones on record, approximately 70% of them singletons. 17% of the sample comes from the top ten. Sequencing used CD8+ T cells sorted from blood (inferred from file names), obtained from a patient given nivolumab and ipilimumab in sequence. The origin of the receptors is a human donor with melanoma.

The chain couples TRBV7-9 to TRBJ2-3; possible D gene TRBD1, 6 bases. Germline V CDR1 and CDR2: SEHNR, FQNEAQ (reference sequence). CDR3 length: 15 residues. The V gene lost 7 bases and the J gene lost 0 bases, with 14 bases spanning the gap. CDR3 nucleotide sequence: TGTGCCAGCACTCAAACAGGGATCAGCACAGATACGCAGTATTTT. Translated: CASTQTGISTDTQYF.

For this clone: In the same sample, other DNA sequences code for this CDR3. The chain couples TRBV7-9 to TRBJ2-3, with 7 bases fitting TRBD2. The germline gives CDR1 SEHNR, CDR2 FQNEAQ (reference sequence). The CDR3 loop spans 15 amino acids. Trimming cost V 4 bases and J 0 bases; bases outside gene matches: 4. This chain's CDR3 is CASSSSGISTDTQYF. DNA of the CDR3: TGTGCCAGCAGCTCGAGCGGGATAAGCACAGATACGCAGTATTTT.

Only one count was recorded for this clone. The chain joins TRBV6-5 to TRBJ1-2; 8 bases agree with TRBD1. CDR1 and CDR2 from the germline V gene are MNHEY and SVGAGI. CDR3 size: 12 residues. The V gene end was trimmed by 6 bases and the J gene end by 8 bases; junction bases not matched to a gene: 5. The DNA for the CDR3 is TGTGCCAGCAGCAACGACAGGGGAGGCTACACCTTC. Translating it yields CASSNDRGGYTF.

The V call is TRBV7-9, the J call TRBJ2-1; 11 positions match TRBD1. This CDR3 has 16 amino acids. Germline trimming cut 5 bases from V and 6 bases from J; bases unmatched to any gene: 9. CDR1 and CDR2 (germline): SEHNR, FQNEAQ (reference sequence). CDR3 amino acids: CASSTPGQGGANEQFF. In nucleotides, the CDR3 is TGTGCCAGCAGCACCCCGGGACAGGGGGGGGCCAATGAGCAGTTCTTC.

This clone was observed once. J is TRBJ1-2 and V is TRBV9; D perhaps matches TRBD1 (5 bases). The CDR3 totals 16 residues. Deletions cut 2 bases from V and 0 bases from J, with 14 bases between. Germline-derived CDR1 and CDR2 are SGDLS and YYNGEE. The CDR3 DNA follows: TGTGCCAGCAGCGTTACGGGGGGGGAAGCTAACTATGGCTACACCTTC. Translation gives CASSVTGGEANYGYTF.

The chain has TRBV28 and TRBJ2-7, with 7 bases lining up with TRBD1. The junction had 9 bases not matched to a gene; V was cut back by 4 bases and J by 3 bases. Germline loops: CDR1 MDHEN, CDR2 SYDVKM. The CDR3 runs 15 residues. The CDR3 sequence: CASSSGLGQLYEQYF. The CDR3 nucleotides read TGTGCCAGCAGTTCGGGCCTGGGACAGCTCTACGAGCAGTACTTC.

This rearrangement joins TRBV28 to TRBJ2-1; 10 nucleotides match TRBD1. The germline V gene encodes CDR1 MDHEN and CDR2 SYDVKM. The CDR3 has 17 amino acids. With V trimmed by 1 base and J by 4 bases, 7 bases remained unmatched. The CDR3 region is CASSLFTGTGAYNEQFF. The CDR3 coding sequence is TGTGCCAGCAGTTTATTTACCGGGACAGGGGCTTACAATGAGCAGTTCTTC.

The gene calls are TRBV9 and TRBJ2-1; the D is unclear. Germline loops: CDR1 SGDLS, CDR2 YYNGEE. The CDR3 contains 11 residues. The V end was cut by 4 bases, the J end by 7 bases, with 6 bases between. CDR3 nucleotide sequence: TGTGCCAGCAGCTCCGGGAATGAGCAGTTCTTC. Protein product: CASSSGNEQFF.

V and J are TRBV6-1 and TRBJ2-7, with 9 bases matching TRBD1. The CDR3 is 15 amino acids. CDR1 and CDR2 (germline): MNHNS, SASEGT. V lost 7 bases, J lost 5 bases, and 12 bases stayed unmatched. The CDR3 DNA follows: TGTGCCAGCACCCCGGGGACAGGGTTTTCCCACGAGCAGTACTTC. As protein: CASTPGTGFSHEQYF.

The chain links TRBV9 to TRBJ2-5; 11 positions agree with TRBD2. Unmatched junction bases numbered 9, after V lost 4 bases and J lost 4 bases. Per the germline V gene, CDR1 is SGDLS and CDR2 is YYNGEE. The CDR3 spans 16 residues. The chain's CDR3 is CASSLTSGGQGETQYF. CDR3 DNA sequence: TGTGCCAGCAGCCTAACTAGCGGGGGCCAGGGAGAGACCCAGTACTTC.

The chain carries TRBV7-9 and TRBJ1-2, with D possibly being TRBD1 (6 bases). The CDR3 covers 14 residues. The germline CDR1 and CDR2 sequences are SEHNR and FQNEAQ (reference sequence). The V gene lost 5 bases and the J gene lost 4 bases, with 14 bases spanning the gap. Written as DNA, the CDR3 is TGTGCCAGCAGCCCGAACAGGGATCTCTATGGCTACACCTTC. Protein sequence: CASSPNRDLYGYTF.

About this clone itself: At one end, the junction sequence differs from germline, possibly due to a read error. The V and J genes are TRBV6-1 and TRBJ2-1; 10 bases are a match to TRBD2. Germline values: CDR1 MNHNS, CDR2 SASEGT. The CDR3 contains 15 residues. The CDR3 loop reads CASSEAGGFHNEQFF. In nucleotides, the CDR3 is TGTGCCAGCAGCGAAGCGGGAGGGTTCCACAATGAGCAGTTCTTC.

Comments on this clone: The same CDR3 also results from other DNA sequences found in this sample. The J gene is TRBJ2-3, the V gene TRBV7-9; D is possibly TRBD2 (5 bases). Germline V gene sequence: CDR1 SEHNR, CDR2 FQNEAQ (reference sequence). Trimming cost V 4 bases and J 0 bases, with 11 bases left between them. This CDR3 spans 15 amino acids. This CDR3 reads CASSSPGISTDTQYF. CDR3 coding DNA: TGTGCCAGCAGCTCCCCCGGGATCAGCACAGATACGCAGTATTTT.

This clone has just one count. The V call is TRBV9, the J call TRBJ2-3; D is possibly TRBD2 (6 bases). Germline V gives CDR1 SGDLS, CDR2 YYNGEE. V dropped 3 bases and J dropped 5 bases, with 22 bases sitting between them. This CDR3 is built from 17 residues. CDR3 region: CASSGAGTQTAGDTQYF. The CDR3 DNA reads TGTGCCAGCAGCGGAGCCGGGACTCAAACTGCAGGAGATACGCAGTATTTT.

The chain carries TRBV7-9 and TRBJ2-1; D unresolved. Looked up from germline, CDR1 is SEHNR and CDR2 is FQNEAQ (reference sequence). V dropped 5 bases and J dropped 5 bases, with 7 bases sitting between them. The CDR3 contains 12 residues. CDR3 nucleotide sequence: TGTGCCAGCAGCGACTTTAACAATGAGCAGTTCTTC. It translates to CASSDFNNEQFF.

The chain couples TRBV9 to TRBJ2-7; 11 bases are a match to TRBD1. This CDR3 region has 14 residues. CDR1 is SGDLS and CDR2 is YYNGEE in the germline V gene. V lost 0 bases, J lost 6 bases, and 2 bases stayed unmatched. The CDR3 nucleotides read TGTGCCAGCAGCGTAGACGGGACAGGGGGCGAGCAGTACTTC. It is translated as CASSVDGTGGEQYF. Combining the CDR3 with reference TRBV9 and TRBJ2-7 gives the whole variable domain DSGVTQTPKHLITATGQRVTLRCSPRSGDLSVYWYQQSLDQGLQFLIQYYNGEERAKGNILERFSAQQFPDLHSELNLSSLELGDSALYFCASSVDGTGGEQYFGPGTRLTVT.

The J gene is TRBJ2-5, the V gene TRBV10-2; 8 nucleotides agree with TRBD2. This CDR3 region has 13 residues. Germline V gene lookup returns CDR1 WSHSY and CDR2 SAAADI. The junction had 1 base not matched to a gene; V was cut back by 5 bases and J by 2 bases. The DNA for the CDR3 is TGCGCCAGCAGTCGGGGGGGTCAAGAGACCCAGTACTTC. This encodes CASSRGGQETQYF.

The V call is TRBV7-3, the J call TRBJ2-7, with TRBD1 matching over 8 bases. J lost 7 bases, V lost 2 bases, and 10 bases had no gene match. CDR3 length: 15 residues. CDR1 is SGHTA, CDR2 FQGTGA, per germline. The CDR3 loop reads CASSLVGTGAEEQYF. CDR3 in DNA: TGTGCCAGCAGCTTAGTAGGGACAGGAGCGGAGGAGCAGTACTTC.